The 9 T cell receptor beta chains presented below share a single source sample, sequenced in a study of blood T cells in healthy people across ages. Using a J-beta primer mix together with a sample-barcoded 5' primer, a second PCR was run for 7 to 11 cycles. TCRdb re-analysed the 5' RACE reads in MiXCR, keeping a single row per CDR3 protein. The data hold hundreds of thousands of distinct CDR3 sequences, with 56% observed a single time. The sample was blood. The receptors stem from a man aged 40-55 years in good health.

The chain recombines TRBV20-1 with TRBJ1-1, with TRBD1 matching over 7 bases. The CDR3 has 13 amino acids. V shed 5 bases, J shed 8 bases, and the junction held 11 bases outside the gene matches. Germline V lookup: CDR1 DFQATT, CDR2 SNEGSKA (reference sequence). CDR3 region: CSAYGQVRVEAFF. The CDR3 nucleotides read TGCAGTGCTTACGGACAGGTTCGGGTGGAAGCTTTCTTT.

The V call is TRBV7-9, the J call TRBJ1-2; unclear D gene. Germline assignment: CDR1 SEHNR and CDR2 FQNEAQ (reference sequence). This CDR3 has 15 amino acids. Trimming cost V 0 bases and J 1 base, with 9 bases left between them. The CDR3 protein is CASSLAIGSNYGYTF. The DNA for the CDR3 is TGTGCCAGCAGCTTAGCGATTGGGAGTAACTATGGCTACACCTTC.

This chain links TRBV20-1 with TRBJ2-2; D perhaps matches TRBD2 (7 bases). CDR3 length: 16 amino acids. Looked up from germline, CDR1 is DFQATT and CDR2 is SNEGSKA (reference sequence). With 7 bases removed from V and 1 base from J, the gap between germline ends came to 19 bases. The DNA of the CDR3 is TGCAGTGTGTGGGGGGGGGGCCGTCAGAACACCGGGGAGCTGTTTTTT. This translates into CSVWGGGRQNTGELFF.

The chain combines TRBV7-6 with TRBJ2-7; D is ambiguous. The CDR3 loop spans 13 amino acids. Between the trimmed V and J ends, which lost 5 bases and 4 bases, there was a span of 12 bases. Germline CDR1 is SGHVS and CDR2 is FNYEAQ. CDR3 protein: CASSRTDLYEQYF. CDR3 coding DNA: TGTGCCAGCAGCCGGACCGACTTATACGAGCAGTACTTC. The entire variable domain, with the rest obtained from reference TRBV7-6 and TRBJ2-7, is as follows: GAGVSQSPRYKVTKRGQDVALRCDPISGHVSLYWYRQALGQGPEFLTYFNYEAQQDKSGLPNDRFSAERPEGSISTLTIQRTEQRDSAMYRCASSRTDLYEQYFGPGTRLTVT.

This clonotype was seen more than once but under ten times. The chain combines TRBV20-1 with TRBJ1-4, with D possibly being TRBD1 (6 bases). Trimming left V 6 bases short and J 0 bases short, with 23 bases between. This CDR3 is built from 18 residues. CDR1 and CDR2 from the germline V gene are DFQATT and SNEGSKA (reference sequence). CDR3 amino acids: CSARNPTLYRATNEKLFF. The CDR3 nucleotides read TGCAGTGCGCGCAACCCTACGCTATACAGGGCAACTAATGAAAAACTGTTTTTT.

The chain uses TRBV27 and TRBJ2-4; D may correspond to TRBD1 or TRBD2 (6 bases each). The germline V gene encodes CDR1 MNHEY and CDR2 SMNVEV (reference sequence). This CDR3 is 11 amino acids long. V shed 6 bases and J shed 13 bases, with 13 bases lying between them. CDR3: CASRGGGQQYF. DNA for the CDR3: TGTGCCAGCAGAGGAGGGGGGCAGCAGTACTTC.

The CDR3 reads CASSSRTGLTYNEQFF. The CDR3 DNA follows: TGTGCCAGCAGCTCCAGGACAGGTTTAACCTACAATGAGCAGTTCTTC. The chain has TRBV7-2 and TRBJ2-1; 7 bases line up with TRBD1. CDR3 size: 16 residues. The V gene end was trimmed by 4 bases and the J gene end by 2 bases; junction bases not matched to a gene: 8. Germline V gene data show CDR1 as SGHTA and CDR2 as FQGNSA. The full variable domain, completed using reference TRBV7-2 and TRBJ2-1, is GAGVSQSPSNKVTEKGKDVELRCDPISGHTALYWYRQSLGQGLEFLIYFQGNSAPDKSGLPSDRFSAERTGGSVSTLTIQRTQQEDSAVYLCASSSRTGLTYNEQFFGPGTRLTVL.

A few counts support this clonotype. The gene calls are TRBV29-1 and TRBJ2-7, with 9 positions matching TRBD1. The V segment lost 2 bases and the J segment 3 bases; nucleotides outside the gene matches: 11. CDR3 length: 16 residues. Per germline, CDR1 SQVTM and CDR2 ANQGSEA. CDR3: CSVETGLGTGIYEQYF. CDR3 sequence (DNA): TGCAGCGTTGAAACTGGGCTCGGGACAGGGATCTACGAGCAGTACTTC.

This clonotype was counted between two and nine times. J is TRBJ2-1 and V is TRBV29-1; 9 nucleotides line up with TRBD1. The length of the CDR3 is 13 residues. The junction had 7 bases not matched to a gene; V was cut back by 6 bases and J by 7 bases. Germline CDR1 reads SQVTM; CDR2 reads ANQGSEA. This chain's CDR3 is CSVGTGRWNEQFF. CDR3 coding DNA: TGCAGCGTGGGGACAGGGCGTTGGAATGAGCAGTTCTTC.